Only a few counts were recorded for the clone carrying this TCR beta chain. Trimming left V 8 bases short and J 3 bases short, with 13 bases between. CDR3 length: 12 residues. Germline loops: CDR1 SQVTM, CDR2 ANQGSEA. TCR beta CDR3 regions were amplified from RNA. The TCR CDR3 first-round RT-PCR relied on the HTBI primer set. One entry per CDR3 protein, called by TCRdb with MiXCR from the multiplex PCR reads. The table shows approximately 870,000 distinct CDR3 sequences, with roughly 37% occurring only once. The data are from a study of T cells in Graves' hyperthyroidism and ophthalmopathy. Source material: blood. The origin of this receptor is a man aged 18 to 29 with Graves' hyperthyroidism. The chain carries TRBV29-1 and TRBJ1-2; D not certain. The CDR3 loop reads CSPGSLDYGYTF. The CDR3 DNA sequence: TGCAGCCCCGGGAGCCTAGACTATGGCTACACCTTC.